The entry below describes one TCR beta chain. Isolated PBMCs totaled at least 6.5 million in each sample. A second PCR of roughly 7 to 11 cycles used a sample-barcoded 5' primer and a J-beta primer mix. Unique molecular identifiers of 12 random nucleotides labeled each cDNA. Every sample gave at least 2.5 million paired-end reads containing CDR3. TCRdb ran MiXCR on the 5' RACE reads and lists one entry per CDR3 protein. In the table there are around 1.7 million distinct CDR3 sequences, approximately 30% of which are singletons. J gave up 8 bases and V 4 bases, and 10 bases lay outside the gene matches. The CDR3 consists of 14 residues. Germline loops: CDR1 MGHDK, CDR2 SYGVNS. The data belong to a study of blood T cells in healthy people across ages.

Sequencing used blood. The clonotype comes from a woman in her thirties in good health. This rearrangement joins TRBV25-1 to TRBJ1-2, with 7 positions matching TRBD1. The CDR3 DNA sequence: TGTGCCAGCAGTGCCGGGACAGAAAGGATGGGCTACACCTTC. This gives the protein CASSAGTERMGYTF.